This record looks at one T cell receptor (beta chain) sequence and its context. Its specificity is unknown. The entry originates in a study of T cells expressing NK-cell markers. About the research overall: Among eight sequenced donors, seven carried HCMV seropositivity while one was seronegative.

General study findings and limits: Several donors likewise had their CD3+CD56-NKG2C+ fraction led by these clonotypes. Nothing established the HCMV specificity of expanded NKG2C+ T cell clones.

CDR3 length equals 16 residues. Germline CDR1 is KGHDR and CDR2 is SFDVKD. Libraries used 5'RACE template switching adding universal primer site and UMIs. TCRdb re-analyzed the 5' RACE reads; it lists each CDR3 protein once, without DNA. Reported are roughly 450,000 distinct CDR3 sequences; the ten largest clones contain about 1.5%. V gene TRBV24-1 combines with J gene TRBJ2-1; TCRdb designates TRBD1, a call that cannot be tested without DNA. The sequenced sample consisted of blood T cells: a sorted CD56 or NKG2C T cell subset, CD4+ or CD8+ T cells, or bulk PBMC T cells (not recorded which). This receptor was identified in a woman in her fifties or sixties in good health. CDR3 loop: CATSDSGTDYYNEQFF.